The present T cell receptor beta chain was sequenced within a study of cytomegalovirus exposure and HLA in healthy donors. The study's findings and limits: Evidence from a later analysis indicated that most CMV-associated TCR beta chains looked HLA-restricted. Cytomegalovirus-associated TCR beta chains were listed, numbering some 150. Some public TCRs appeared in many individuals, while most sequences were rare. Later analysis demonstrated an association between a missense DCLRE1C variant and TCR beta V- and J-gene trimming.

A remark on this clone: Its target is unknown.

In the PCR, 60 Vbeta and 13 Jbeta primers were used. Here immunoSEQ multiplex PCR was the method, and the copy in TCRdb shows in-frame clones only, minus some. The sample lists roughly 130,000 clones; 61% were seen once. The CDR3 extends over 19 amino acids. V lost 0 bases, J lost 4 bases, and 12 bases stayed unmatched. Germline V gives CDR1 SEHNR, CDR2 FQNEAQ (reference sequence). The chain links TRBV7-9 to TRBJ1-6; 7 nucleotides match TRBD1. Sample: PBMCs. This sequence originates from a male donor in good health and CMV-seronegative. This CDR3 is CASSLAGGQIPPYNSPLHF. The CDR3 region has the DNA TGTGCCAGCAGCTTAGCGGGGGGACAGATCCCCCCTTATAATTCACCCCTCCACTTT.